Given below is one TCR beta chain in context. Patients having uncontrolled infection, another autoimmune disease, pregnancy or lactation were not included. PBMCs came from 9 to 10 ml fresh peripheral blood. This entry comes from a study of T cells in Graves' hyperthyroidism and ophthalmopathy. The TCR beta CDR3 regions underwent amplification using RNA transcripts as the source. First-round RT-PCR of the TCR CDR3 relied on the HTBI primer set. One entry per CDR3 protein results from TCRdb running MiXCR on the multiplex PCR reads. The data hold about 640,000 distinct CDR3 sequences, with roughly 20% observed a single time. V lost 8 bases to trimming and J lost 1 base, with 6 bases between them. The CDR3 spans 12 residues. Germline CDR1 SNHLY, CDR2 FYNNEI.

The source material was blood. The clonotype was recovered from a man aged 25-45 years with Graves' ophthalmopathy. The J gene is TRBJ2-1, the V gene TRBV2; maybe TRBD1 (6 bases). CDR3 sequence: CASQGSYNEQFF. CDR3 nucleotide sequence: TGTGCCAGCCAGGGGTCCTACAATGAGCAGTTCTTC.